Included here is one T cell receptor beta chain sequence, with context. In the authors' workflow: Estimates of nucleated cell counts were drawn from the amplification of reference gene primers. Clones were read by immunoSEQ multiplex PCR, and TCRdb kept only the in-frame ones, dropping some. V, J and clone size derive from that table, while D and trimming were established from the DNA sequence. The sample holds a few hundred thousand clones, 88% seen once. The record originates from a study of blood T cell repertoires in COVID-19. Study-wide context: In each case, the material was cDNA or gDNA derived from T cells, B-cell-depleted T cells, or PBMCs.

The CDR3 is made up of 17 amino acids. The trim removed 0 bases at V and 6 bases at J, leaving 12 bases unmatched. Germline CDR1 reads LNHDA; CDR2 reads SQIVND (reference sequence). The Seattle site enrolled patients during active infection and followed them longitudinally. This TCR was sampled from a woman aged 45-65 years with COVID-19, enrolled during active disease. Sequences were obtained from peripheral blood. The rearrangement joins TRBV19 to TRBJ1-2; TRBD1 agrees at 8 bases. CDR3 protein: CASSIDGPMTGENGYTF. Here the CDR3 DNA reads TGTGCCAGTAGTATAGATGGCCCCATGACAGGGGAGAATGGCTACACCTTC.